Below, 18 T cell receptor beta chains from the same sample are listed, as sequenced in a study of post-analysis software for immune sequencing data. Study results and limitations: Among 4 or 5 TRBV segments more frequent in patients than controls were TRBV5-6, TRBV5-1 and TRBV20-1.

TCR beta cDNA libraries had unique molecular identifiers. From the PCR reads, TCRdb called clonotypes with MiXCR, one entry per CDR3 protein. The table records about 680,000 distinct CDR3 sequences, 55% to 60% of them present only once. Antigen specificity for these receptors is unknown. Sequences were obtained from blood. These receptor sequences come from a girl aged 2-10 years with multiple sclerosis.

This clonotype was observed a handful of times. The V and J genes are TRBV20-1 and TRBJ2-1, with 9 bases identical to TRBD2. This CDR3 is 15 amino acids long. Germline lookup yields CDR1 DFQATT and CDR2 SNEGSKA (reference sequence). CDR3 coding DNA: TGCAGCGCAAAGACCGGGACTAGCTACCACAATGAGCAGTTCTTC. It yields the protein CSAKTGTSYHNEQFF.

The chain is built from TRBV29-1 and TRBJ1-1; tentatively, D is TRBD1 (5 bases). V was pared by 5 bases and J by 2 bases, with 9 bases between. The CDR3 has 12 residues. Germline CDR1 and CDR2: SQVTM and ANQGSEA. In nucleotides, the CDR3 is TGCAGCGTTATACAGGTCAACACTGAAGCTTTCTTT. Amino acids: CSVIQVNTEAFF.

This clonotype was observed a handful of times. The rearrangement joins TRBV20-1 to TRBJ2-1, with 9 positions matching TRBD2. The length of the CDR3 is 17 residues. The germline V gene encodes CDR1 DFQATT and CDR2 SNEGSKA (reference sequence). Trimming removed 7 bases from V and 6 bases from J; junction bases left unmatched: 19. CDR3 amino acids: CSVIPPGVAGAGNEQFF. The CDR3 DNA is TGCAGTGTCATCCCCCCCGGGGTAGCGGGAGCGGGCAATGAGCAGTTCTTC.

The chain employs TRBV20-1 and TRBJ2-5; 9 bases map to TRBD1. CDR1 is DFQATT and CDR2 is SNEGSKA in the germline V gene (reference sequence). This CDR3 spans 14 amino acids. Germline trimming cut 4 bases from V and 4 bases from J; bases unmatched to any gene: 7. For the CDR3, the DNA is TGCAGTGCTACTCCGGGACAGGGAGGAGAGACCCAGTACTTC. Residues: CSATPGQGGETQYF.

Details on this clonotype: Compared with germline, one end of the junction differs, possibly owing to a read error. This chain joins TRBV29-1 and TRBJ1-2; D is uncertain. The CDR3 loop spans 13 amino acids. Germline lookup yields CDR1 SQVTM and CDR2 ANQGSEA. The CDR3 bases are TGCAGCGTTGGGTTCTCGTCTCACTATGGCTACACTTTC. This translates into CSVGFSSHYGYTF. Filled out from reference TRBV29-1 and TRBJ1-2, the complete variable domain reads SAVISQKPSRDICQRGTSLTIQCQVDSQVTMMFWYRQQPGQSLTLIATANQGSEATYESGFVIDKFPISRPNLTFSTLTVSNMSPEDSSIYLCSVGFSSHYGYTFGSGTRLTVV.

This chain links TRBV12-5 with TRBJ1-5, with no clear D. V was cut by 5 bases and J by 7 bases, with 9 bases left in between. The CDR3 has 12 amino acids. The germline CDR1 and CDR2 sequences are LGHNT and FRNRAP. The CDR3 loop is CASGPAGQPQHF. The CDR3, as DNA: TGTGCTAGTGGTCCCGCCGGGCAGCCCCAGCATTTT.

V usage is TRBV7-2 and J usage is TRBJ2-3, with D possibly called TRBD1 or TRBD2 (6 bases each). This CDR3 has 14 amino acids. In germline, CDR1 is SGHTA, CDR2 FQGNSA. Trimming left V 8 bases short and J 1 base short, with 13 bases between. Here the CDR3 DNA reads TGTGCCAGCTCAACGGGGGCGGGCACAGATACGCAGTATTTT. This codes for CASSTGAGTDTQYF.

The chain uses TRBV20-1 and TRBJ2-1; D gene ambiguous. Germline-derived CDR1 and CDR2 are DFQATT and SNEGSKA (reference sequence). Trimming shortened V by 2 bases and J by 5 bases, and 13 bases separated the two germline ends. The length of the CDR3 is 14 residues. As DNA, the CDR3 is TGCAGTGCTAGAATACTTCCTAATGACAATGAGCAGTTCTTC. Protein product: CSARILPNDNEQFF.

The gene calls are TRBV20-1 and TRBJ1-6; TRBD1 matches 7 bases. Germline CDR1 reads DFQATT; CDR2 reads SNEGSKA (reference sequence). Trimming removed 6 bases from V and 8 bases from J; junction bases left unmatched: 10. The CDR3 runs to 14 residues. The CDR3 region is CSASRGYEDSPLHF. For the CDR3, the DNA is TGCAGTGCATCCAGGGGGTACGAGGATTCACCCCTCCACTTT.

This clonotype was counted a few times. The gene calls are TRBV29-1 and TRBJ2-5; TRBD1 aligns across 7 bases. This CDR3 has 14 residues. Trimming at V came to 4 bases and at J to 2 bases, leaving 7 bases not matched to a gene. Germline V CDR1 and CDR2: SQVTM, ANQGSEA. The CDR3 bases are TGCAGCGTTGGCCCCCCGGGACAGCAAGAGACCCAGTACTTC. This sequence encodes CSVGPPGQQETQYF.

This clonotype was seen repeatedly, ten times or more. The J gene is TRBJ1-1, the V gene TRBV29-1; the D is unclear. Looked up from germline, CDR1 is SQVTM and CDR2 is ANQGSEA. The CDR3 has 12 residues. The ends were cut back, 4 bases at V and 0 bases at J, with 6 bases in the middle. The CDR3 DNA reads as TGCAGCGTTGGTAGAATGAACACTGAAGCTTTCTTT. As protein: CSVGRMNTEAFF.

This rearrangement joins TRBV7-2 to TRBJ2-5; 13 bases fit TRBD2. The length of the CDR3 is 18 residues. The ends lost 5 bases at V and 0 bases at J; junction bases unmatched: 9. The germline V gene encodes CDR1 SGHTA and CDR2 FQGNSA. The CDR3 here is CASSLRLAGGSYQETQYF. In DNA, the CDR3 is TGTGCCAGCAGCCTCCGACTAGCGGGGGGCTCGTACCAAGAGACCCAGTACTTC.

V usage is TRBV10-3 and J usage is TRBJ2-3; 8 bases fit TRBD1. Germline trimming cut 7 bases from V and 2 bases from J; bases unmatched to any gene: 5. The germline V gene has CDR1 ENHRY and CDR2 SYGVKD. The CDR3 loop spans 14 amino acids. DNA for the CDR3: TGTGCCATCACCCGACAGGGGAACACAGATACGCAGTATTTT. Translated, it gives CAITRQGNTDTQYF.

The rearrangement links TRBV29-1 to TRBJ1-2, with D possibly being TRBD1 (6 bases). This CDR3 has 12 amino acids. Looked up from germline, CDR1 is SQVTM and CDR2 is ANQGSEA. Trimming stripped 5 bases from V and 8 bases from J, with 15 bases between. DNA of the CDR3: TGCAGCGTTCCAGGGGCAGAAGGCGGCTACACCTTC. It encodes CSVPGAEGGYTF. The full variable domain, in which reference TRBV29-1 and TRBJ1-2 provide the parts outside the CDR3, is SAVISQKPSRDICQRGTSLTIQCQVDSQVTMMFWYRQQPGQSLTLIATANQGSEATYESGFVIDKFPISRPNLTFSTLTVSNMSPEDSSIYLCSVPGAEGGYTFGSGTRLTVV.

This clonotype was found once. The chain is built from TRBV12-3 or TRBV12-4 and TRBJ2-7; D call uncertain. The CDR3 spans 13 residues. Trimming cost V 2 bases and J 2 bases, with 7 bases left between them. The CDR3 DNA is TGTGCCAGCAGTTTAAAAGTCACCTACGAGCAGTACTTC. It specifies CASSLKVTYEQYF.

V usage is TRBV7-9 and J usage is TRBJ2-1; D is ambiguous. CDR3 length: 12 residues. Trimming left V 6 bases short and J 13 bases short, with 16 bases between. Germline CDR1 SEHNR, CDR2 FQNEAQ (reference sequence). CDR3 in amino acids: CASSKTPETQFF. The CDR3 DNA sequence: TGTGCCAGCAGTAAGACCCCGGAGACCCAGTTCTTC.

This sequence joins TRBV20-1 and TRBJ2-5, with a possible D match to TRBD2 (6 bases). The length of the CDR3 is 14 residues. V was pared by 0 bases and J by 14 bases, with 22 bases between. Germline assignment: CDR1 DFQATT and CDR2 SNEGSKA (reference sequence). The CDR3 is CSAREAGGPYEHYF. CDR3 sequence (DNA): TGCAGTGCTAGAGAGGCCGGGGGACCCTACGAGCATTACTTC.

The V and J genes are TRBV11-2 and TRBJ2-6; D is undetermined. Trimming removed 5 bases from V and 4 bases from J, with 6 bases in between. Germline CDR1 and CDR2: SGHAT and FQNNGV. CDR3 length equals 13 residues. CDR3 sequence reads: CASSPQGANVLTF. DNA of the CDR3: TGTGCCAGCAGCCCCCAAGGGGCCAACGTCCTGACTTTC.